This T cell receptor (beta chain) is drawn from a study of cytomegalovirus exposure and HLA in healthy donors. In regard to this clone: Its antigen remains unknown.

Study-wide results and limits: Earlier analysis looked at TCR beta V segments, and most were productive about 87% or about 30% of the time.

The ends were cut back, 4 bases at V and 7 bases at J, with 17 bases in the middle. Germline V gene lookup returns CDR1 SGHRS and CDR2 YFSETQ. There are 15 residues in the CDR3. The PCR was carried out with 60 Vbeta primers and 13 Jbeta primers. Data came from immunoSEQ multiplex PCR; TCRdb stores just in-frame clones and leaves some out. The repertoire holds 100,000 to 150,000 clones, with roughly 78% as singletons. The receptor was isolated from a man aged 30 to 45 in good health and CMV-seronegative. V gene TRBV5-1 combines with J gene TRBJ1-4; D is unresolved. Input material: PBMCs. For the CDR3, the DNA is TGCGCCAGCAGCAGAAGTAGCAACGCGGGTGAAAAACTGTTTTTT. Its protein is CASSRSSNAGEKLFF.